This T cell receptor beta chain was profiled in a study of cytomegalovirus exposure and HLA in healthy donors. Study in general: An earlier analysis found 95 million to 140 million unique TCR beta sequences from around 180 million T cells. In an early release, HLA-typed donors contributed tens of millions of unique TCR sequences.

Comment on this clone: Antigen specificity is unknown.

Whole-study findings and limits: The Asian-associated ancestry cluster reportedly had fewer N-insertions than the approximately 690-donor mean in a later analysis. A later analysis, which compared TCR beta chains of equal frequency, found the HLA-associated ones more clonally expanded.

The V end lost 0 bases, the J end lost 2 bases, and 5 bases lay between the germline ends. Looked up from germline, CDR1 is SGHRS and CDR2 is YFSETQ. This CDR3 contains 13 residues. 13 Jbeta primers and 60 Vbeta primers were used for the PCR. The data were produced by immunoSEQ multiplex PCR, yet TCRdb's version contains in-frame clones alone and is incomplete. The profile covers about 180,000 clones, with approximately 80% appearing a single time and around 1.2% taken by the ten largest. V usage is TRBV5-1 and J usage is TRBJ2-5; tentative D call: TRBD1 (5 bases). The clonotype comes from a girl aged 2 to 10 in good health and CMV-seropositive. Source material: PBMCs. The CDR3 is CASSLGQQETQYF. The CDR3 nucleotides read TGCGCCAGCAGCTTGGGACAGCAAGAGACCCAGTACTTC. Together with reference TRBV5-1 and TRBJ2-5, the CDR3 gives the full variable domain: KAGVTQTPRYLIKTRGQQVTLSCSPISGHRSVSWYQQTPGQGLQFLFEYFSETQRNKGNFPGRFSGRQFSNSRSEMNVSTLELGDSALYLCASSLGQQETQYFGPGTRLLVL.